This record covers a single TCR beta chain. Germline V CDR1 and CDR2: SGHRS, YFSETQ. V trimming: 3 bases; J trimming: 1 base; junction bases outside the gene matches: 3. The CDR3 sequence is 14 residues long. This specimen comes from a study of blood T cell repertoires in COVID-19. In the study overall: Samples taken during acute and convalescent COVID-19 were collected in the United States, Italy and Spain.

As handled by the study authors: From reference gene primer amplification, estimates of nucleated cell counts were derived. The data were produced by immunoSEQ multiplex PCR, yet TCRdb's version contains in-frame clones alone and is incomplete. D and trimming come from the DNA, and the V and J calls and clone size come from that table. This table holds 80,000 to 90,000 clones, around 85% found once. The chain carries TRBV5-1 and TRBJ1-1; 7 nucleotides match TRBD1. This receptor was identified in a woman in her 70s with acute or convalescent COVID-19. The sequenced sample was peripheral blood. The CDR3 region is CASSWDSRNTEAFF. The CDR3 DNA follows: TGCGCCAGCAGCTGGGACAGTAGGAACACTGAAGCTTTCTTT. Based on the CDR3 plus reference TRBV5-1 and TRBJ1-1, the full variable domain is KAGVTQTPRYLIKTRGQQVTLSCSPISGHRSVSWYQQTPGQGLQFLFEYFSETQRNKGNFPGRFSGRQFSNSRSEMNVSTLELGDSALYLCASSWDSRNTEAFFGQGTRLTVV.